These 24 T cell receptor beta chains came from one sample sequenced in a study of CD8+ T cells in alopecia areata. Sequencing relied on a cDNA template that was reverse transcribed from extracted RNA. Here immunoSEQ multiplex PCR was the method, and the copy in TCRdb shows in-frame clones only, minus some. The sample yields about 180,000 clones, around 50% seen once. This specimen consisted of CD4+ T cells sorted from blood, obtained at week 0. The receptors were gathered from a human donor with alopecia areata.

The genes are TRBV7-8 and TRBJ2-7; perhaps TRBD2 as D (5 bases). Germline V CDR1 and CDR2: SGHVS, FQNEAQ. The CDR3 has 14 residues. Between the trimmed V and J ends, which lost 1 base and 4 bases, there was a span of 11 bases. The CDR3 sequence is CASSLGASGYEQYF. For the CDR3, the DNA is TGTGCCAGCAGCTTAGGGGCGTCGGGATACGAGCAGTACTTC.

The chain couples TRBV7-6 to TRBJ2-5; D is unresolved. Germline CDR1 reads SGHVS; CDR2 reads FNYEAQ. The CDR3 loop spans 13 amino acids. V was pared by 5 bases and J by 0 bases, with 7 bases between. CDR3 residues: CASSPGYQETQYF. CDR3 bases: TGTGCCAGCAGCCCCGGGTACCAAGAGACCCAGTACTTC.

The chain uses TRBV29-1 and TRBJ2-7; D possibly corresponds to TRBD1 (5 bases). Trimming shortened V by 7 bases and J by 4 bases, and 11 bases separated the two germline ends. Per the germline V gene, CDR1 is SQVTM and CDR2 is ANQGSEA. The CDR3 extends over 11 amino acids. CDR3: CSASRDYEQYF. CDR3 coding DNA: TGCAGCGCCTCCAGGGATTACGAGCAGTACTTC.

This clone occurred a few times. This chain links TRBV2 with TRBJ2-7, with 12 bases aligning to TRBD2. Losses at the gene ends were 6 bases for V and 5 bases for J; bases not matched to a gene: 8. The CDR3 sequence is 15 residues long. Germline V gives CDR1 SNHLY, CDR2 FYNNEI. In DNA, the CDR3 is TGTGCCAGCAGGGCTCGACTAGCGGGGGCTGACGAGCAGTACTTC. Translation gives CASRARLAGADEQYF.

This clone came up a few times. V gene TRBV5-8 combines with J gene TRBJ2-2, with D unclear. The CDR3 is 16 residues long. The V end was cut by 3 bases, the J end by 0 bases, with 12 bases between. Looked up from germline, CDR1 is SGHTS and CDR2 is YDEGEE. The DNA for the CDR3 is TGTGCCAGCAGCTCTGGAATTGCAACGAACACCGGGGAGCTGTTTTTT. This encodes CASSSGIATNTGELFF. Variable domain in full (rest from reference TRBV5-8 and TRBJ2-2): EAGVTQSPTHLIKTRGQQATLRCSPISGHTSVYWYQQALGLGLQFLLWYDEGEERNRGNFPPRFSGRQFPNYSSELNVNALELEDSALYLCASSSGIATNTGELFFGEGSRLTVL.

There are a few counts of this clone. The gene calls are TRBV2 and TRBJ2-7; D is unclear. This CDR3 has 11 amino acids. CDR1 and CDR2 (germline): SNHLY, FYNNEI. V lost 7 bases and J 7 bases, leaving 11 bases between the germline ends. The CDR3 region is CASNANGEQYF. Written as DNA, the CDR3 is TGTGCCAGCAACGCCAATGGAGAGCAGTACTTC.

This sequence joins TRBV19 and TRBJ1-5, with a possible D match to TRBD1 (6 bases). The germline V and J ends were trimmed by 3 bases and 2 bases, with 14 bases remaining between them. The CDR3 extends over 16 amino acids. The germline gives CDR1 LNHDA, CDR2 SQIVND (reference sequence). CDR3 sequence (DNA): TGTGCCAGTAGTATTACAGGGCTGCGAGGCAATCAGCCCCAGCATTTT. Protein: CASSITGLRGNQPQHF.

This clone has more than one count but fewer than ten. The chain is built from TRBV25-1 and TRBJ2-3, with TRBD1 as a possible D gene (6 bases). The CDR3 has 15 residues. CDR1 and CDR2 from the germline V gene are MGHDK and SYGVNS. V was shortened by 4 bases and J by 7 bases, with 18 bases between the two germline ends. CDR3 residues: CASSGFGQRRNTQYF. The CDR3 nucleotides are TGTGCCAGCAGTGGTTTCGGACAGCGCCGAAATACGCAGTATTTT.

V usage is TRBV7-2 and J usage is TRBJ2-7; D is undetermined. The length of the CDR3 is 16 residues. V was cut by 1 base and J by 1 base, with 14 bases left in between. Per germline, CDR1 SGHTA and CDR2 FQGNSA. The CDR3 bases are TGTGCCAGCAGCTTAGTAGCCGCCGTACAATCCTACGAGCAGTACTTC. As protein: CASSLVAAVQSYEQYF.

This chain links TRBV9 with TRBJ2-5; D not certain. The germline V gene encodes CDR1 SGDLS and CDR2 YYNGEE. Trimming removed 4 bases at V and 0 bases at J, with 7 bases between. The CDR3 is 13 residues long. The CDR3 DNA follows: TGTGCCAGCAGCTCCTCGTACCAAGAGACCCAGTACTTC. It yields the protein CASSSSYQETQYF.

The genes are TRBV19 and TRBJ2-1; 8 nucleotides line up with TRBD2. The germline CDR1 and CDR2 sequences are LNHDA and SQIVND (reference sequence). The CDR3 length is 15 residues. Unmatched junction bases numbered 6, after V lost 1 base and J lost 7 bases. The CDR3 sequence is CASSIAGGPRNEQFF. CDR3 nucleotide sequence: TGTGCCAGTAGTATAGCGGGGGGGCCGAGAAATGAGCAGTTCTTC.

In this sample, this clone turned up a few times. The conserved phenylalanine or tryptophan normally closing the CDR3 is absent here, so this likely arose from a read error. The DNA is omitted, as the CDR3 cannot be located on it reliably, and the CDR3 follows TCRdb's listing. The chain joins TRBV15 to TRBJ1-2. CDR1 and CDR2 from the germline V gene are LNHNV and YYDKDF (reference sequence). Termini included, the CDR3 measures 8 amino acids. The CDR3 reads CAPLWGAI.

A few counts support this clone. The V and J genes are TRBV19 and TRBJ2-2; the match to TRBD1 covers 7 bases. The CDR3 length is 15 residues. V was clipped by 7 bases and J by 2 bases; unmatched bases: 7. Germline CDR1 LNHDA, CDR2 SQIVND (reference sequence). CDR3 nucleotides: TGTGCCAGTATCACCACAGGGGACAACACCGGGGAGCTGTTTTTT. Translated: CASITTGDNTGELFF.

This sequence joins TRBV5-1 and TRBJ2-7; D tentatively fits TRBD1 or TRBD2 (5 bases each). Germline V gene lookup returns CDR1 SGHRS and CDR2 YFSETQ. Trimming removed 4 bases at V and 1 base at J, with 18 bases between. The CDR3 has 16 residues. The CDR3 sequence: CASSPGSRDGSYEQYF. The CDR3 coding sequence is TGCGCCAGCAGCCCTGGATCCAGGGACGGTTCCTACGAGCAGTACTTC.

The CDR3 DNA reads TGCGCCAGCAGCTTGAGGCTGGAGAACACTGAAGCTTTCTTT. This codes for CASSLRLENTEAFF. The chain couples TRBV5-1 to TRBJ1-1; the D is unclear. Trimming took 1 base from V and 1 from J, leaving 8 bases between them. The CDR3 runs 14 residues. The germline gives CDR1 SGHRS, CDR2 YFSETQ.

A few counts support this clone. The chain carries TRBV12-5 and TRBJ2-5; D uncertain. The CDR3 loop spans 12 amino acids. V lost 5 bases to trimming and J lost 2 bases, with 6 bases between them. Germline lookup yields CDR1 LGHNT and CDR2 FRNRAP. CDR3 protein: CASGVRQETQYF. The CDR3 region has the DNA TGTGCTAGTGGTGTCAGACAAGAGACCCAGTACTTC.

This chain connects TRBV6-5 to TRBJ1-4, with 7 bases identical to TRBD1. V shed 0 bases and J 5 bases; nucleotides not matched to a gene: 3. This CDR3 is built from 15 residues. Germline V lookup: CDR1 MNHEY, CDR2 SVGAGI. CDR3 in DNA: TGTGCCAGCAGTTACTCCGACAGGGTGAATGAAAAACTGTTTTTT. Translation gives CASSYSDRVNEKLFF.

The J gene is TRBJ2-5, the V gene TRBV7-7; perhaps TRBD1 as D (6 bases). Germline V gene data show CDR1 as SSHAT and CDR2 as FNYEAQ (reference sequence). V was shortened by 1 base and J by 6 bases, with 9 bases between the two germline ends. This CDR3 is 13 amino acids long. The CDR3 region is CASSLGQGKTQYF. In DNA form, the CDR3 reads TGTGCCAGCAGCTTAGGTCAGGGGAAGACCCAGTACTTC.

The rearrangement links TRBV2 to TRBJ2-3, with a weak D call TRBD1 (6 bases). This CDR3 is built from 14 residues. Germline values: CDR1 SNHLY, CDR2 FYNNEI. With 2 bases removed from V and 2 bases from J, the gap between germline ends came to 8 bases. The CDR3 region has the DNA TGTGCCAGCAGTGAATGGACAGTCACAGATACGCAGTATTTT. Amino acid sequence: CASSEWTVTDTQYF.

This clone was seen more than once but under ten times. J is TRBJ2-7 and V is TRBV6-6, with D unresolved. The ends were cut back, 2 bases at V and 6 bases at J, with 11 bases in the middle. This CDR3 region has 13 residues. Germline V gene sequence: CDR1 MNHNY, CDR2 SVGAGI (reference sequence). CDR3: CASSYPPAPEQYF. The CDR3, as DNA: TGTGCCAGCAGTTACCCACCCGCCCCCGAGCAGTACTTC.

The V and J genes are TRBV28 and TRBJ1-5, with TRBD1 as a possible D gene (6 bases). CDR1 and CDR2 from the germline V gene are MDHEN and SYDVKM. This CDR3 is built from 14 residues. V was cut by 5 bases and J by 5 bases, with 13 bases left in between. The CDR3 DNA follows: TGTGCCAGCAGTCTAGGGGGGCAGGATCAGCCCCAGCATTTT. Translation gives CASSLGGQDQPQHF.

This chain links TRBV5-6 with TRBJ1-2; a possible D gene is TRBD1 (5 bases). Trimming removed 2 bases from V and 4 bases from J, with 18 bases in between. The CDR3 has 16 residues. The germline V gene has CDR1 SGHDT and CDR2 YYEEEE. CDR3 protein: CASSLRRGRIIYGYTF. The CDR3 nucleotides read TGTGCCAGCAGCTTAAGGAGGGGACGTATCATCTATGGCTACACCTTC.

CDR3 sequence (DNA): TGTGCCAGCAGCCAAAACCCGGGACAGGGGGCCTCCTACGAGCAGTACTTC. As protein: CASSQNPGQGASYEQYF. This chain links TRBV14 with TRBJ2-7; 12 positions match TRBD1. Germline CDR1 reads SGHDN; CDR2 reads FVKESK. The J segment lost 0 bases and the V segment lost 2 bases, leaving 5 bases of the junction unmatched. CDR3 length: 17 residues. Complete variable domain (other parts from reference TRBV14 and TRBJ2-7): EAGVTQFPSHSVIEKGQTVTLRCDPISGHDNLYWYRRVMGKEIKFLLHFVKESKQDESGMPNNRFLAERTGGTYSTLKVQPAELEDSGVYFCASSQNPGQGASYEQYFGPGTRLTVT.

The V and J genes are TRBV4-1 and TRBJ2-3, with D tentatively TRBD2 (5 bases). This CDR3 comprises 15 residues. Deletions cut 2 bases from V and 4 bases from J, with 13 bases between. CDR1 is MGHRA and CDR2 is YSYEKL in the germline V gene. CDR3 sequence (DNA): TGCGCCAGCAGCCAACCAACACTAGGAGCAGATACGCAGTATTTT. Translation gives CASSQPTLGADTQYF.